The next 22 T cell receptor beta chains were all read from a single sample in a study of blood T cell repertoires in COVID-19. Produced via immunoSEQ multiplex PCR; TCRdb's table is partial and in-frame only. The repertoire holds 50,000 to 55,000 clones, around 86% seen once, with around 23% in the top ten. Input material: peripheral blood. The receptors come from a woman of 80 years or more with acute or convalescent COVID-19.

The chain employs TRBV11-2 and TRBJ1-5; D is unresolved. This CDR3 contains 14 residues. The germline V gene encodes CDR1 SGHAT and CDR2 FQNNGV. The V and J ends lost 2 bases and 4 bases respectively, with 9 bases between them. As DNA, the CDR3 is TGTGCCAGCAGCTTATCCGGGGTTAATCAGCCCCAGCATTTT. Its translation is CASSLSGVNQPQHF.

This clone was seen a few times. The genes are TRBV4-1 and TRBJ2-7; D gene unclear. The CDR3 extends over 14 amino acids. CDR1 is MGHRA and CDR2 is YSYEKL in the germline V gene. V lost 0 bases, J lost 7 bases, and 13 bases lay in between. The CDR3 coding sequence is TGCGCCAGCAGCCAAGACCCCTATCTAGGTGAGCAGTACTTC. Translated, it gives CASSQDPYLGEQYF.

The V and J genes are TRBV5-4 and TRBJ1-6; 7 nucleotides agree with TRBD1. Germline V gene lookup returns CDR1 SGHNT and CDR2 YYREEE (reference sequence). This CDR3 is built from 17 residues. Trimming removed 1 base from V and 7 bases from J; junction bases left unmatched: 11. The CDR3 DNA reads as TGTGCCAGCAGCTTGTCAAGTGATGACAGGGTGAATTCACCCCTCCACTTT. Protein: CASSLSSDDRVNSPLHF.

V is TRBV11-3 and J is TRBJ1-4; TRBD1 matches 9 bases. From germline, CDR1 is SGHNT and CDR2 YENEEA. The trim removed 5 bases at V and 8 bases at J, leaving 6 bases unmatched. CDR3 size: 14 residues. CDR3 amino acids: CASSHRDRAEKLFF. The CDR3 DNA reads as TGTGCCAGCAGCCACCGGGACAGGGCAGAAAAACTGTTTTTT. The full variable domain, in which reference TRBV11-3 and TRBJ1-4 provide the parts outside the CDR3, is EAGVVQSPRYKIIEKKQPVAFWCNPISGHNTLYWYLQNLGQGPELLIRYENEEAVDDSQLPKDRFSAERLKGVDSTLKIQPAELGDSAVYLCASSHRDRAEKLFFGSGTQLSVL.

The rearrangement uses TRBV25-1 and TRBJ2-1, with TRBD1 matching over 9 bases. Trimming took 9 bases from V and 2 from J; bases not matched to a gene: 5. The CDR3 is 14 residues long. Germline values: CDR1 MGHDK, CDR2 SYGVNS. The CDR3 protein is CASQDRGAYNEQFF. In nucleotides, the CDR3 is TGTGCCAGTCAGGACAGGGGCGCCTACAATGAGCAGTTCTTC.

The chain uses TRBV18 and TRBJ2-1; 10 positions agree with TRBD1. CDR1 and CDR2 from the germline V gene are KGHSH and LQKENI. The CDR3 covers 17 residues. V shed 0 bases, J shed 4 bases, and the junction held 6 bases outside the gene matches. The DNA of the CDR3 is TGTGCCAGCTCACCACCAGCCGGGACAGGGGCTTACAATGAGCAGTTCTTC. This sequence encodes CASSPPAGTGAYNEQFF.

V usage is TRBV19 and J usage is TRBJ2-1, with 15 bases aligning to TRBD2. The germline gives CDR1 LNHDA, CDR2 SQIVND (reference sequence). The CDR3 contains 15 residues. Trimming cost V 5 bases and J 7 bases; bases outside gene matches: 3. CDR3 DNA sequence: TGTGCCAGTAGTGTCGGACTAGCGGGAGGGAATGAGCAGTTCTTC. It is translated as CASSVGLAGGNEQFF.

V is TRBV28 and J is TRBJ1-1; no firm D call. This CDR3 spans 13 amino acids. CDR1 and CDR2 (germline): MDHEN, SYDVKM. V lost 3 bases, J lost 1 base, and 6 bases lay in between. CDR3 amino acids: CASSLHGNTEAFF. CDR3 DNA sequence: TGTGCCAGCAGTTTGCACGGGAACACTGAAGCTTTCTTT.

This clone was detected once. This chain joins TRBV7-9 and TRBJ2-1; D remains unclear. With 5 bases removed from V and 4 bases from J, the gap between germline ends came to 3 bases. Germline CDR1 and CDR2: SEHNR and FQNEAQ (reference sequence). The CDR3 loop spans 11 amino acids. The CDR3 DNA follows: TGTGCCAGCAGCCCATACAATGAGCAGTTCTTC. Translating gives CASSPYNEQFF.

CDR3: CASSWTGESEKLFF. The CDR3 nucleotides are TGTGCCAGCAGCTGGACAGGGGAAAGTGAAAAACTGTTTTTT. The chain couples TRBV2 to TRBJ1-4; TRBD1 matches at 9 bases. Germline CDR1 SNHLY, CDR2 FYNNEI. J was trimmed by 7 bases and V by 6 bases; bases with no gene match: 6. The CDR3 loop spans 14 amino acids. Supplemented by reference TRBV2 and TRBJ1-4, the full variable domain reads EPEVTQTPSHQVTQMGQEVILRCVPISNHLYFYWYRQILGQKVEFLVSFYNNEISEKSEIFDDQFSVERPDGSNFTLKIRSTKLEDSAMYFCASSWTGESEKLFFGSGTQLSVL.

The chain links TRBV15 to TRBJ1-4; 9 nucleotides match TRBD1. Germline-derived CDR1 and CDR2 are LNHNV and YYDKDF (reference sequence). V was clipped by 4 bases and J by 7 bases; unmatched bases: 7. The CDR3 consists of 15 residues. CDR3 sequence: CATSNPQTGGEKLFF. CDR3 sequence (DNA): TGTGCCACCAGCAATCCCCAGACAGGGGGTGAAAAACTGTTTTTT.

This clone was found a few times. Relative to the germline gene, one junction end is altered; a read error may explain this. The V and J genes are TRBV7-9 and TRBJ1-2; no firm D call. The CDR3 spans 12 residues. Germline V gene data show CDR1 as SEHNR and CDR2 as FQNEAQ (reference sequence). The CDR3 spells CASSLENFGYTF. In DNA form, the CDR3 reads TGTGCCAGCAGCTTAGAGAACTTTGGCTACACCTTC.

This chain joins TRBV3-1 (or the pseudogene TRBV3-2) and TRBJ1-6; the D gene is possibly TRBD1 (5 bases). From germline, CDR1 is LGHDT and CDR2 YNNKEL (reference sequence). The germline V and J ends were trimmed by 1 base and 7 bases, with 11 bases remaining between them. CDR3 length: 15 amino acids. This CDR3 is CASSQVGAANSPLHF. In DNA form, the CDR3 reads TGTGCCAGCAGCCAAGTTGGGGCGGCGAATTCACCCCTCCACTTT.

This clone has only one observation. This chain joins TRBV18 and TRBJ2-7; tentative D call: TRBD2 (7 bases). This CDR3 spans 15 amino acids. V was shortened by 2 bases and J by 0 bases, with 11 bases between the two germline ends. Germline CDR1 KGHSH, CDR2 LQKENI. CDR3 coding DNA: TGTGCCAGCTCACCAGGGAGGGGGAGCTCCTACGAGCAGTACTTC. It encodes CASSPGRGSSYEQYF.

This clone occurred once. V usage is TRBV5-1 and J usage is TRBJ2-2; D perhaps matches TRBD1 (5 bases). CDR1 and CDR2 from the germline V gene are SGHRS and YFSETQ. Trimming shortened V by 0 bases and J by 3 bases, and 12 bases separated the two germline ends. The CDR3 covers 16 residues. In DNA form, the CDR3 reads TGCGCCAGCAGCTTGGTAGCCAGGGTCGACACCGGGGAGCTGTTTTTT. Residues: CASSLVARVDTGELFF. The full variable domain, in which reference TRBV5-1 and TRBJ2-2 provide the parts outside the CDR3, is KAGVTQTPRYLIKTRGQQVTLSCSPISGHRSVSWYQQTPGQGLQFLFEYFSETQRNKGNFPGRFSGRQFSNSRSEMNVSTLELGDSALYLCASSLVARVDTGELFFGEGSRLTVL.

This chain connects TRBV6-1 to TRBJ1-5, with 8 bases matching TRBD1. This CDR3 spans 16 amino acids. J was trimmed by 4 bases and V by 3 bases; bases with no gene match: 8. CDR1 and CDR2 from the germline V gene are MNHNS and SASEGT. The chain's CDR3 is CASSDQPTGGNQPQHF. The DNA of the CDR3 is TGTGCCAGCAGTGACCAGCCTACAGGGGGAAATCAGCCCCAGCATTTT.

V and J are TRBV6-2 or TRBV6-3 and TRBJ2-7; 8 bases are shared with TRBD2. The germline gives CDR1 MNHEY, CDR2 SVGEGT. Unmatched junction bases numbered 2, after V lost 1 base and J lost 3 bases. CDR3 size: 14 residues. The CDR3 region is CASSYLGTSYEQYV. The CDR3 nucleotides read TGTGCCAGCAGTTACTTAGGGACTAGCTACGAGCAGTACGTC.

The chain couples TRBV5-1 to TRBJ2-7; D remains ambiguous. V lost 0 bases to trimming and J lost 2 bases, with 9 bases between them. Germline V CDR1 and CDR2: SGHRS, YFSETQ. The CDR3 consists of 14 residues. CDR3 loop: CASSLDSLPYEQYF. In DNA form, the CDR3 reads TGCGCCAGCAGCTTGGACAGCTTACCCTACGAGCAGTACTTC.

This clone was seen once. The chain links TRBV7-3 to TRBJ2-5; possibly TRBD1 for D (6 bases). V was clipped by 0 bases and J by 2 bases, with 10 bases between them. Germline V gives CDR1 SGHTA, CDR2 FQGTGA. The CDR3 is 15 amino acids. The CDR3 DNA sequence: TGTGCCAGCAGCTTAACCCAGGGGCGGCAAGAGACCCAGTACTTC. This translates into CASSLTQGRQETQYF.

V usage is TRBV14 and J usage is TRBJ1-4; no firm D call. The CDR3 consists of 15 residues. Trimming removed 5 bases at V and 6 bases at J, with 16 bases between. The germline V gene encodes CDR1 SGHDN and CDR2 FVKESK. CDR3 in amino acids: CASSEVEAVHEKLFF. The CDR3 DNA reads as TGTGCCAGCAGCGAAGTGGAGGCAGTCCATGAAAAACTGTTTTTT.

J is TRBJ2-3 and V is TRBV6-5; maybe TRBD1 (5 bases). The germline V and J ends were trimmed by 6 bases and 1 base, with 11 bases remaining between them. Per germline, CDR1 MNHEY and CDR2 SVGAGI. This CDR3 contains 14 residues. As DNA, the CDR3 is TGTGCCAGCAGAGAGAGGACACGCACAGATACGCAGTATTTT. It translates to CASRERTRTDTQYF.

The chain uses TRBV7-9 and TRBJ2-5; 8 nucleotides align to TRBD1. The germline V gene has CDR1 SEHNR and CDR2 FQNEAQ (reference sequence). This CDR3 is built from 15 residues. V was pared by 4 bases and J by 2 bases, with 6 bases of the junction left unmatched. The CDR3 DNA reads as TGTGCCAGCAGCTACGGACAGGGCCCTCAAGAGACCCAGTACTTC. Translation gives CASSYGQGPQETQYF.